These 22 T cell receptor beta chains were sequenced from one sample in a study of T cells in Graves' hyperthyroidism and ophthalmopathy. The TCR beta CDR3 regions underwent amplification using RNA transcripts as the source. HTBI primers drove first-round RT-PCR of the TCR CDR3. TCRdb analysed the multiplex PCR reads with MiXCR anew, one entry per CDR3 protein. The sample contains 410,000 or so distinct CDR3 sequences, approximately 14% of which appear only once. Sequenced material: blood. The receptors here all came from a man between 18 and 35 years old with Graves' ophthalmopathy.

This clonotype was recorded many times. This chain links TRBV3-1 with TRBJ2-7, with no clear D. The CDR3 is 14 residues long. The germline gives CDR1 LGHDT, CDR2 YNNKEL (reference sequence). V shed 2 bases and J shed 2 bases, with 10 bases lying between them. The CDR3: CASSQTTYPYEQYF. CDR3 coding DNA: TGTGCCAGCAGCCAAACGACATACCCCTACGAGCAGTACTTC.

The CDR3 loop reads CASSFQRELVEQFF. In nucleotides, the CDR3 is TGTGCCAGCAGTTTTCAGCGGGAGTTAGTTGAGCAGTTCTTC. This rearrangement joins TRBV12-3 or TRBV12-4 to TRBJ2-1, with 8 bases fitting TRBD2. CDR3 length equals 14 residues. Trimming removed 3 bases from V and 9 bases from J; junction bases left unmatched: 7.

This clonotype was found many times. The chain joins TRBV15 to TRBJ1-5; 8 bases line up with TRBD1. The CDR3 totals 16 residues. CDR1 and CDR2 from the germline V gene are LNHNV and YYDKDF (reference sequence). With 0 bases clipped from V and 1 base from J, the junction kept 2 bases outside the gene matches. The CDR3 here is CATSRDRGLSNQPQHF. CDR3 coding DNA: TGTGCCACCAGCAGAGACAGGGGGCTGAGCAATCAGCCCCAGCATTTT.

Comments on this clonotype: A clone one base away is much larger, so this may be a read error. The V gene is TRBV4-2, the J gene TRBJ1-1, with D possibly matching TRBD1 (5 bases). The CDR3 loop spans 16 amino acids. The germline V gene has CDR1 LGHNA and CDR2 YNFKEQ. CDR3 sequence (DNA): TGTGCCAGCAGCCCTCCCGGGACTGTCCTGAACACTGAAGCTTCCTTT. Its translation: CASSPPGTVLNTEASF.

The chain joins TRBV7-2 to TRBJ2-1; 8 bases line up with TRBD1. Germline CDR1 reads SGHTA; CDR2 reads FQGNSA. The CDR3 length is 16 residues. After removal of 5 bases from V and 4 bases from J, the junction contained 10 bases not matched to a gene. CDR3 sequence reads: CASSNTGTGEYNEQFF. Here the CDR3 DNA reads TGTGCCAGCAGCAACACCGGGACAGGAGAATACAATGAGCAGTTCTTC.

The chain is built from TRBV14 and TRBJ2-3, with TRBD2 matching over 7 bases. J was trimmed by 2 bases and V by 5 bases; bases with no gene match: 7. The CDR3 has 15 amino acids. Looked up from germline, CDR1 is SGHDN and CDR2 is FVKESK. CDR3 region: CASSIRREFTDTQYF. The CDR3 DNA is TGTGCCAGCAGCATCAGGCGGGAGTTCACAGATACGCAGTATTTT.

This clonotype was found many times. V is TRBV10-1 and J is TRBJ2-7; TRBD1 aligns across 8 bases. This CDR3 is built from 15 residues. Trimming at V came to 2 bases and at J to 4 bases, leaving 7 bases not matched to a gene. Germline V CDR1 and CDR2: WNHNN, SYGVQD (reference sequence). The chain's CDR3 is CASSEGADRVYEQYF. Here the CDR3 DNA reads TGCGCCAGCAGTGAGGGGGCGGACAGGGTTTACGAGCAGTACTTC.

The table lists this clonotype with many counts. CDR3 sequence (DNA): TGTGCCAGCAGTTACTCAGGGAGGGGAGAGACCCAGTACTTC. Its protein is CASSYSGRGETQYF. The chain links TRBV6-6 to TRBJ2-5; 7 bases agree with TRBD2. The V and J ends lost 0 bases and 4 bases, in that order; junction bases with no gene match: 2. This CDR3 region has 14 residues. The germline V gene has CDR1 MNHNY and CDR2 SVGAGI (reference sequence).

The V gene is TRBV10-3, the J gene TRBJ2-1, with TRBD2 matching 7 bases. The CDR3 loop spans 14 amino acids. V was clipped by 6 bases and J by 1 base; unmatched bases: 3. From germline, CDR1 is ENHRY and CDR2 SYGVKD. In DNA form, the CDR3 reads TGTGCCATCAGGGGGGAGGGGTCCTACAATGAGCAGTTCTTC. It encodes CAIRGEGSYNEQFF.

This clonotype was observed many times. This chain links TRBV5-1 with TRBJ2-7, with 8 bases lining up with TRBD2. The CDR3 extends over 14 amino acids. Germline V lookup: CDR1 SGHRS, CDR2 YFSETQ. Unmatched junction bases numbered 5, after V lost 1 base and J lost 5 bases. CDR3 amino acids: CASSLHWTSNEQYF. The CDR3 nucleotides read TGCGCCAGCAGCTTGCATTGGACTAGCAACGAGCAGTACTTC.

CDR3 bases: TGTGCCAGCAGTGTGGGACTAGCGGGAACCAATGAGCAGTTCTTC. Protein product: CASSVGLAGTNEQFF. This chain links TRBV12-3 or TRBV12-4 with TRBJ2-1; 13 bases are a match to TRBD2. The CDR3 is 15 residues long. V was pared by 5 bases and J by 6 bases, with 4 bases of the junction left unmatched.

This clonotype was recorded at least ten times. The CDR3 loop is CASSFSGDREDIQYF. The CDR3 nucleotides are TGTGCCAGCAGCTTCTCGGGGGACAGGGAGGACATTCAGTACTTC. V and J are TRBV11-1 and TRBJ2-4, with 9 positions matching TRBD1. Germline values: CDR1 SGHAT, CDR2 FQDESV (reference sequence). V shed 3 bases, J shed 8 bases, and the junction held 8 bases outside the gene matches. The CDR3 is made up of 15 amino acids.

The sample holds one count of this clonotype. Since a much larger clone is just one base distant, this may be a read error. The chain carries TRBV6-5 and TRBJ2-7, with a possible D match to TRBD2 (6 bases). The CDR3 runs 13 residues. Looked up from germline, CDR1 is MNHEY and CDR2 is SVGAGI. The CDR3 loop is CAGSFSGVDEQYF. CDR3 in DNA: TGTGCCGGCAGTTTCTCGGGGGTGGACGAGCAGTACTTC.

The chain joins TRBV19 to TRBJ1-2; D is undetermined. Germline V gene data show CDR1 as LNHDA and CDR2 as SQIVND (reference sequence). This CDR3 contains 12 residues. Trimming pared 5 bases from V and 9 bases from J, leaving 13 bases between. The chain's CDR3 is CASSLGSDSYTF. Written as DNA, the CDR3 is TGTGCCAGTAGTTTGGGGTCTGACAGCTACACCTTC.

This clonotype was counted only a few times. This sequence joins TRBV4-1 and TRBJ2-7; TRBD2 matches at 8 bases. In germline, CDR1 is MGHRA, CDR2 YSYEKL. Trimming cost V 0 bases and J 3 bases; bases outside gene matches: 7. The CDR3 runs to 16 residues. The CDR3: CASSQDLGGAGYEQYF. The CDR3 nucleotides are TGCGCCAGCAGCCAAGATCTCGGGGGGGCTGGCTACGAGCAGTACTTC.

The chain has TRBV12-3 or TRBV12-4 and TRBJ2-2; 9 nucleotides match TRBD1. The CDR3 loop spans 16 amino acids. With 6 bases clipped from V and 3 bases from J, the junction kept 8 bases outside the gene matches. CDR3 sequence (DNA): TGTGCCAGCAGCAGTGGACAGGGGACTTACACCGGGGAGCTGTTTTTT. It encodes CASSSGQGTYTGELFF.

Ten or more counts support this clonotype. J is TRBJ2-7 and V is TRBV11-2, with D perhaps TRBD1 or TRBD2 (5 bases each). Germline CDR1 SGHAT, CDR2 FQNNGV. The CDR3 totals 16 residues. Deletions cut 1 base from V and 1 base from J, with 14 bases between. The CDR3 loop reads CASSLAEGTYSYEQYF. The CDR3 DNA reads TGTGCCAGCAGCTTAGCTGAGGGGACGTATTCCTACGAGCAGTACTTC. The full variable domain, completed using reference TRBV11-2 and TRBJ2-7, is EAGVAQSPRYKIIEKRQSVAFWCNPISGHATLYWYQQILGQGPKLLIQFQNNGVVDDSQLPKDRFSAERLKGVDSTLKIQPAKLEDSAVYLCASSLAEGTYSYEQYFGPGTRLTVT.

This clonotype was found many times. V and J are TRBV7-9 and TRBJ2-4; 7 nucleotides line up with TRBD1. The junction had 3 bases not matched to a gene; V was cut back by 7 bases and J by 3 bases. The CDR3 has 13 residues. CDR1 is SEHNR, CDR2 FQNEAQ, per germline (reference sequence). DNA of the CDR3: TGTGCCAGCACGACAGGGAACAAAAACATTCAGTACTTC. It yields the protein CASTTGNKNIQYF.

In this sample, this clonotype turned up many times. The chain employs TRBV24-1 and TRBJ2-1; D is ambiguous. Trimming shortened V by 4 bases and J by 0 bases, and 6 bases separated the two germline ends. This CDR3 has 14 amino acids. Per the germline V gene, CDR1 is KGHDR and CDR2 is SFDVKD. The CDR3 reads CATSEPDSYNEQFF. As DNA, the CDR3 is TGTGCCACCAGTGAACCGGACTCCTACAATGAGCAGTTCTTC.

This chain connects TRBV4-1 to TRBJ2-7; possible D gene TRBD2, 5 bases. The germline V and J ends were trimmed by 1 base and 6 bases, with 13 bases remaining between them. The CDR3 spans 14 residues. Germline CDR1 and CDR2: MGHRA and YSYEKL. CDR3 loop: CASSQVGLLGEQYF. The CDR3 DNA is TGCGCCAGCAGCCAAGTTGGACTGCTAGGCGAGCAGTACTTC.

Many counts were recorded for this clonotype. The chain employs TRBV5-5 and TRBJ2-3, with D unresolved. CDR3 size: 16 residues. Germline lookup yields CDR1 SGHKS and CDR2 YYEKEE (reference sequence). Trimming took off 5 bases at V and 4 bases at J, with 20 bases between the two ends. CDR3 in DNA: TGTGCCAGCAGGGCCCCCGCTAGTAGCAGTTCAGATACGCAGTATTTT. It specifies CASRAPASSSSDTQYF. Filled out from reference TRBV5-5 and TRBJ2-3, the complete variable domain reads DAGVTQSPTHLIKTRGQQVTLRCSPISGHKSVSWYQQVLGQGPQFIFQYYEKEERGRGNFPDRFSARQFPNYSSELNVNALLLGDSALYLCASRAPASSSSDTQYFGPGTRLTVL.

This clonotype was observed at least ten times. The J gene is TRBJ1-2, the V gene TRBV15; TRBD1 is a possible D gene (5 bases). Germline CDR1 and CDR2: LNHNV and YYDKDF (reference sequence). This CDR3 comprises 13 residues. Trimming removed 7 bases at V and 8 bases at J, with 17 bases between. The CDR3 region is CATTASGTGGYTF. The CDR3 bases are TGTGCCACCACCGCCTCCGGGACTGGCGGCTACACCTTC.